The subject of this entry is one TCR beta chain. This specimen comes from a study of preoperative IRX-2 immunotherapy in early breast cancer. Sequencing was performed with immunoSEQ multiplex PCR; in TCRdb, only in-frame clones are kept and a portion is missing. Altogether 7,000 to 9,500 clones are present, more than 75% being singletons, with the ten largest covering 15% to 20%. Treatment denoted: preoperative locoregional IRX-2 cytokine immunotherapy. The receptor was derived from a human donor with breast cancer. The sample consisted of tumor tissue, taken after IRX-2 immunotherapy.

DNA for the CDR3: TGTGCCAGCTCAGCTGCAGACGGAGAGCAGTTCTTC. It encodes CASSAADGEQFF. The chain has TRBV18 and TRBJ2-1, with no clear D. Trimming removed 5 bases at V and 10 bases at J, with 12 bases between. Germline V gene data show CDR1 as KGHSH and CDR2 as LQKENI. This CDR3 region has 12 residues.